This TCR beta chain was recovered during a study of cytomegalovirus exposure and HLA in healthy donors. PCR was performed using 60 Vbeta and 13 Jbeta primers. Using immunoSEQ multiplex PCR, the repertoire was profiled, and TCRdb retains in-frame clones only, with some absent. The table lists 140,000 or so clones, approximately 72% of them singletons. The CDR3 runs to 15 residues. Per the germline V gene, CDR1 is LGHNA and CDR2 is YSLEER. This clone was counted once. The chain couples TRBV4-3 to TRBJ2-5, with TRBD1 identical over 10 bases. The J call may be incorrect, as the DNA end agrees better with TRBJ2-7. This sequence was found in a woman aged 55-70 years in good health and CMV-seronegative. The material sequenced was PBMCs. CDR3 DNA: TGCGCCAGCAGCCATCAGGACAGGGGGATCGACGAGCAGTACTTC. Amino acids: CASSHQDRGIDEQYF.